One sample yielded the 4 T cell receptor beta chains listed below, sequenced in a study of PD-1 blockade in mismatch repair-deficient tumors. Repertoires were generated with immunoSEQ multiplex PCR, while TCRdb's copy carries only in-frame clones and drops some. The repertoire includes approximately 80,000 clones, approximately 80% of them detected once, and around 5.1% sits in the top ten. The sample was peripheral blood, taken 44 weeks after starting pembrolizumab. Source of these receptors: an adult with mismatch repair-deficient cancer.

CDR3 sequence (DNA): TGCGCCAGCAGCTTAGGAGTCTTGAGTAGCGCCCAGTACTTC. Translated, it gives CASSLGVLSSAQYF. V usage is TRBV5-1 and J usage is TRBJ2-5, with D perhaps TRBD2 (5 bases). V lost 2 bases to trimming and J lost 9 bases, with 17 bases between them. The CDR3 extends over 14 amino acids. Looked up from germline, CDR1 is SGHRS and CDR2 is YFSETQ.

A note on this clone: Other DNA sequences in this specimen translate into the identical CDR3. For the CDR3, the DNA is TGTGCCATCCGGGGGCCCTTTCCGGACGAGCAGTACTTC. This codes for CAIRGPFPDEQYF. The chain couples TRBV10-3 to TRBJ2-7; D is perhaps TRBD1 or TRBD2 (6 bases each). Trimming removed 8 bases from V and 5 bases from J, with 16 bases in between. Germline V gives CDR1 ENHRY, CDR2 SYGVKD. This CDR3 contains 13 residues.

This chain links TRBV11-1 with TRBJ2-1, with D hard to call. This CDR3 is built from 17 residues. Germline lookup yields CDR1 SGHAT and CDR2 FQDESV (reference sequence). V was clipped by 3 bases and J by 0 bases, with 15 bases between them. The CDR3 DNA is TGTGCCAGCAGCTTGGTCCCCTTTCGCGTCTCCTACAATGAGCAGTTCTTC. Its translation is CASSLVPFRVSYNEQFF.

The chain is built from TRBV30 and TRBJ1-3; TRBD1 might be the D (6 bases). The germline gives CDR1 GTSNPN, CDR2 SVGIG (reference sequence). Trimming pared 1 base from V and 0 bases from J, leaving 13 bases between. The CDR3 has 16 residues. The CDR3 sequence is CAWSAPRTASGNTIYF. The CDR3 DNA reads TGTGCCTGGAGTGCCCCCAGGACAGCCTCTGGAAACACCATATATTTT.